These 25 T cell receptor beta chains came from one sample sequenced in a study of siplizumab effects on memory and regulatory T cells (dated by TCRdb to about 2019). To prepare the library, the immunoSEQ multiplex PCR assay was applied. TCRdb re-hosts the immuneACCESS table, in-frame sequences only. Its copies lack some clones; in the studies checked, an unresolved V gene accounts for under half of them, and the cause for the rest is not known. This sample is represented by about 80,000 clones; over 90% of them were singletons. The ten most abundant clones make up roughly 18% of the sample. Sequenced material: CD8+ T cells sorted from blood. The receptors here all came from a human donor in good health.

The chain has TRBV14 and TRBJ2-7; D is undetermined. The V end was cut by 1 base, the J end by 4 bases, with 11 bases between. This CDR3 has 14 amino acids. The germline gives CDR1 SGHDN, CDR2 FVKESK. The CDR3 is CASSQVESPYEQYF. CDR3 sequence (DNA): TGTGCCAGCAGCCAAGTCGAGAGTCCATACGAGCAGTACTTC.

The V gene is TRBV18, the J gene TRBJ1-1; tentative D call: TRBD1 (6 bases). Germline loops: CDR1 KGHSH, CDR2 LQKENI. CDR3 size: 18 residues. The germline V and J ends were trimmed by 0 bases and 0 bases, with 17 bases remaining between them. CDR3 DNA: TGTGCCAGCTCACCACCGTGGGGGGCGGTAAACATGAACACTGAAGCTTTCTTT. This encodes CASSPPWGAVNMNTEAFF.

The CDR3 loop is CASSQEARGDTQYF. In nucleotides, the CDR3 is TGTGCCAGCAGCCAAGAAGCTCGGGGAGATACGCAGTATTTT. The chain joins TRBV4-2 to TRBJ2-3; maybe TRBD2 (5 bases). Germline V gene data show CDR1 as LGHNA and CDR2 as YNFKEQ. The V end lost 0 bases, the J end lost 5 bases, and 9 bases lay between the germline ends. The CDR3 covers 14 residues.

Sample share makes this clone medium-sized. The rearrangement uses TRBV2 and TRBJ2-3; the match to TRBD1 covers 9 bases. V lost 5 bases to trimming and J lost 2 bases; unmatched junction nucleotides: 5. Germline V lookup: CDR1 SNHLY, CDR2 FYNNEI. The CDR3 consists of 15 residues. CDR3 region: CASSRTGAYTDTQYF. The CDR3 nucleotides are TGTGCCAGCAGTCGGACAGGGGCTTACACAGATACGCAGTATTTT.

J is TRBJ1-5 and V is TRBV7-8; 7 bases align to TRBD1. V shed 5 bases, J shed 4 bases, and the junction held 8 bases outside the gene matches. The CDR3 spans 15 residues. Germline V lookup: CDR1 SGHVS, CDR2 FQNEAQ. The CDR3 DNA follows: TGTGCCAGCAGCCCTCCCAGGGGGGCAAATCAGCCCCAGCATTTT. It codes for CASSPPRGANQPQHF.

V and J are TRBV2 and TRBJ1-5; 7 nucleotides match TRBD1. There are 14 residues in the CDR3. Germline V CDR1 and CDR2: SNHLY, FYNNEI. Unmatched junction bases numbered 3, after V lost 7 bases and J lost 0 bases. The CDR3 DNA is TGTGCCAGCAAGGGACAGTATAGCAATCAGCCCCAGCATTTT. Its translation: CASKGQYSNQPQHF.

Details on this clone: One end of the junction fails to match germline, which may point to a read error. The rearrangement links TRBV7-9 to TRBJ1-1, with 7 bases lining up with TRBD1. This CDR3 is 15 amino acids long. Germline CDR1 SEHNR, CDR2 FQNEAQ (reference sequence). This CDR3 is CASSEEGAMNSEAFF. In DNA, the CDR3 is TGTGCCAGCAGCGAAGAGGGGGCAATGAACTCTGAAGCTTTCTTT.

The J gene is TRBJ1-1, the V gene TRBV10-2; D gene ambiguous. Trimming took 3 bases from V and 0 from J, leaving 20 bases between them. The CDR3 has 18 amino acids. Germline V gene sequence: CDR1 WSHSY, CDR2 SAAADI. This chain's CDR3 is CASSDFFRISRMNTEAFF. The CDR3 region has the DNA TGCGCCAGCAGTGATTTTTTCAGAATTTCAAGAATGAACACTGAAGCTTTCTTT.

The chain is built from TRBV5-8 and TRBJ2-3; D perhaps matches TRBD1 (6 bases). V was cut by 0 bases and J by 2 bases, with 16 bases left in between. Germline V CDR1 and CDR2: SGHTS, YDEGEE. The CDR3 extends over 17 amino acids. The CDR3 reads CASSLGYRDVNTDTQYF. CDR3 DNA sequence: TGTGCCAGCAGCTTGGGTTACAGGGACGTAAACACAGATACGCAGTATTTT.

CDR3 sequence (DNA): TGTGCCAGCAGCGTGGGACTAGCGGGAAAAACAAATGAGCAGTTCTTC. The encoded protein is CASSVGLAGKTNEQFF. V gene TRBV13 combines with J gene TRBJ2-1; 13 bases match TRBD2. V shed 5 bases and J 7 bases; nucleotides not matched to a gene: 8. The CDR3 spans 16 residues. CDR1 and CDR2 (germline): PRHDT, FYEKMQ (reference sequence).

The CDR3: CASSIPAGGLVYEQFF. CDR3 DNA sequence: TGTGCCAGCAGCATCCCAGCGGGAGGGCTAGTGTATGAGCAGTTCTTC. The chain uses TRBV7-8 and TRBJ2-1; TRBD2 matches at 10 bases. CDR1 is SGHVS and CDR2 is FQNEAQ in the germline V gene. The CDR3 spans 16 residues. The J segment lost 8 bases and the V segment lost 5 bases, leaving 12 bases of the junction unmatched.

The V gene is TRBV2, the J gene TRBJ2-3, with TRBD2 matching 7 bases. CDR3 length equals 20 residues. The ends lost 0 bases at V and 3 bases at J; junction bases unmatched: 18. Germline CDR1 and CDR2: SNHLY and FYNNEI. CDR3 region: CASSEALWGGTTPETDTQYF. In nucleotides, the CDR3 is TGTGCCAGCAGTGAAGCGCTATGGGGGGGGACCACTCCAGAAACAGATACGCAGTATTTT.

The rearrangement joins TRBV9 to TRBJ2-2; D gene uncertain. Per the germline V gene, CDR1 is SGDLS and CDR2 is YYNGEE. Trimming cost V 0 bases and J 8 bases, with 8 bases left between them. The CDR3 totals 13 residues. In DNA, the CDR3 is TGTGCCAGCAGCGTAGACAGCCGGGGGGAGCTGTTTTTT. Translated: CASSVDSRGELFF.

This clone appeared a single time. The chain links TRBV10-2 to TRBJ2-5, with 12 bases fitting TRBD2. Germline V gene sequence: CDR1 WSHSY, CDR2 SAAADI. CDR3 length: 14 residues. After removal of 5 bases from V and 5 bases from J, the junction contained 3 bases not matched to a gene. CDR3: CASSPGLAGETQYF. In nucleotides, the CDR3 is TGCGCCAGCAGTCCGGGACTAGCGGGTGAGACCCAGTACTTC.

The chain links TRBV27 to TRBJ2-1; TRBD1 matches at 9 bases. V lost 0 bases, J lost 4 bases, and 7 bases stayed unmatched. The CDR3 length is 17 residues. Germline V gives CDR1 MNHEY, CDR2 SMNVEV (reference sequence). CDR3 loop: CASSLSTGGVLYNEQFF. CDR3 DNA sequence: TGTGCCAGCAGTTTATCAACAGGGGGCGTTTTATACAATGAGCAGTTCTTC.

This chain uses TRBV9 with TRBJ2-6; possibly TRBD2 for D (5 bases). Germline-derived CDR1 and CDR2 are SGDLS and YYNGEE. CDR3 length: 15 amino acids. V lost 4 bases to trimming and J lost 1 base, with 9 bases between them. The CDR3 protein is CASSLGGSGANVLTF. The DNA of the CDR3 is TGTGCCAGCAGCCTAGGCGGGTCTGGGGCCAACGTCCTGACTTTC.

J is TRBJ2-1 and V is TRBV4-1; D gene unclear. This CDR3 has 16 amino acids. CDR1 is MGHRA, CDR2 YSYEKL, per germline. The V gene lost 2 bases and the J gene lost 4 bases, with 15 bases spanning the gap. Here the CDR3 reads CASSQRAPSPYNEQFF. The CDR3 nucleotides read TGCGCCAGCAGCCAAAGGGCGCCGTCGCCGTACAATGAGCAGTTCTTC.

The V call is TRBV9, the J call TRBJ2-2; weak D call: TRBD2 (6 bases). V was cut by 0 bases and J by 0 bases, with 9 bases left in between. The germline gives CDR1 SGDLS, CDR2 YYNGEE. The CDR3 covers 16 residues. The CDR3 spells CASSVVAGTNTGELFF. The CDR3 DNA is TGTGCCAGCAGCGTAGTTGCGGGAACGAACACCGGGGAGCTGTTTTTT.

V gene TRBV30 combines with J gene TRBJ2-1, with TRBD2 matching 12 bases. Germline lookup yields CDR1 GTSNPN and CDR2 SVGIG (reference sequence). J lost 6 bases, V lost 3 bases, and 0 bases had no gene match. This CDR3 contains 13 residues. As DNA, the CDR3 is TGTGCCTGGAGACTAGCGGGAGGCAATGAGCAGTTCTTC. Translation: CAWRLAGGNEQFF.

The rearrangement uses TRBV7-3 and TRBJ1-1; maybe TRBD1 (5 bases). Per the germline V gene, CDR1 is SGHTA and CDR2 is FQGTGA. V was cut by 5 bases and J by 7 bases, with 14 bases left in between. The CDR3 loop spans 13 amino acids. The CDR3 DNA follows: TGTGCCAGCAGCCCCAACAAGAGGGGTGAAGCTTTCTTT. Translation: CASSPNKRGEAFF.

CDR3 sequence (DNA): TGTGCCAGCAGTTTTCTTCGGACAGGCGAATCTGAAGCTTTCTTT. Its protein product is CASSFLRTGESEAFF. This chain connects TRBV6-6 to TRBJ1-1, with 7 bases that match TRBD1. Per germline, CDR1 MNHNY and CDR2 SVGAGI (reference sequence). V shed 4 bases, J shed 6 bases, and the junction held 11 bases outside the gene matches. This CDR3 contains 15 residues.

The rearrangement joins TRBV7-9 to TRBJ1-4; D perhaps matches TRBD1 (6 bases). The CDR3 length is 14 residues. The germline V and J ends were trimmed by 6 bases and 7 bases, with 15 bases remaining between them. Looked up from germline, CDR1 is SEHNR and CDR2 is FQNEAQ (reference sequence). The CDR3 region is CASSEVGGGEKLFF. CDR3 coding DNA: TGTGCCAGCAGTGAAGTGGGGGGCGGTGAAAAACTGTTTTTT.

V gene TRBV27 combines with J gene TRBJ2-7, with TRBD2 matching over 10 bases. CDR3 size: 14 residues. The V gene's germline CDR1 is MNHEY and CDR2 SMNVEV (reference sequence). The V segment lost 4 bases and the J segment 4 bases; nucleotides outside the gene matches: 4. CDR3 sequence: CASSSLLAGYEQYF. The DNA for the CDR3 is TGTGCCAGCAGTTCTCTACTAGCGGGATACGAGCAGTACTTC.

This chain connects TRBV7-9 to TRBJ2-5; D unclear. The CDR3 extends over 11 amino acids. V dropped 11 bases and J dropped 4 bases, with 11 bases sitting between them. The germline CDR1 and CDR2 sequences are SEHNR and FQNEAQ (reference sequence). The CDR3 DNA is TGTGCCTGGAAAGGTGGAGAGACCCAGTACTTC. Amino acid sequence: CAWKGGETQYF.

The DNA of the CDR3 is TGTGCCAGCACCGTTACGGTTGGAAATGAGCAGTTCTTC. It encodes CASTVTVGNEQFF. V usage is TRBV7-9 and J usage is TRBJ2-1, with D unresolved. Trimming took 7 bases from V and 7 from J, leaving 14 bases between them. The CDR3 runs 13 residues. Germline CDR1 SEHNR, CDR2 FQNEAQ (reference sequence).